One and the same sample provided the 8 T cell receptor beta chains below, sequenced in a study of blood T cell repertoires in COVID-19. TCRdb keeps only in-frame clones here, not all; method: immunoSEQ multiplex PCR. The sample lists some 250,000 clones, about 89% seen once, with under 10% in the top ten. Sequenced sample: PBMCs or T cells enriched from blood (not recorded which). Receptors originate from a man between 40 and 49 years old who had recovered from COVID-19.

This clone was picked up a small number of times. V is TRBV4-1 and J is TRBJ1-5; the D is unclear. This CDR3 is built from 16 residues. Trimming shortened V by 0 bases and J by 1 base, and 10 bases separated the two germline ends. CDR1 MGHRA and CDR2 YSYEKL come from the germline V gene. DNA for the CDR3: TGCGCCAGCAGCCAAGACCCCCGAGGGAGCAATCAGCCCCAGCATTTT. Protein sequence: CASSQDPRGSNQPQHF.

The rearrangement uses TRBV18 and TRBJ1-6; 9 nucleotides match TRBD1. Germline loops: CDR1 KGHSH, CDR2 LQKENI. Trimming cost V 3 bases and J 7 bases; bases outside gene matches: 1. The CDR3 is made up of 14 amino acids. In DNA form, the CDR3 reads TGTGCCAGCTCACCCGGGACAGGGAATTCACCCCTCCACTTT. Amino acid sequence: CASSPGTGNSPLHF.

This rearrangement joins TRBV12-5 to TRBJ2-7; 7 bases are a match to TRBD1. The CDR3 covers 15 residues. Trimming at V came to 3 bases and at J to 3 bases, leaving 8 bases not matched to a gene. The germline V gene has CDR1 LGHNT and CDR2 FRNRAP. The CDR3 region has the DNA TGTGCTAGTGGTTTATCAACAGGGGCGCGCTACGAGCAGTACTTC. Its protein is CASGLSTGARYEQYF.

V is TRBV5-6 and J is TRBJ2-2; 9 nucleotides agree with TRBD1. This CDR3 has 14 residues. Trimming cost V 5 bases and J 5 bases; bases outside gene matches: 4. Germline CDR1 is SGHDT and CDR2 is YYEEEE. The CDR3 DNA is TGTGCCAGCAGATGGACAGGGGTAACCGGGGAGCTGTTTTTT. Encoded protein: CASRWTGVTGELFF.

Details on this clone: One end of the junction varies from germline; a read error may be responsible. V is TRBV19 and J is TRBJ1-1, with 7 positions matching TRBD1. The CDR3 spans 14 residues. Germline values: CDR1 LNHDA, CDR2 SQIVND (reference sequence). CDR3 loop: CASSVDTGDTEAFF. The CDR3 DNA follows: TGTGCCAGTAGTGTAGATACAGGGGACACTGAAGCTTTCTTT.

The chain uses TRBV2 and TRBJ1-5; TRBD1 matches 9 bases. The CDR3 is 15 residues long. Germline trimming cut 4 bases from V and 5 bases from J; bases unmatched to any gene: 6. Looked up from germline, CDR1 is SNHLY and CDR2 is FYNNEI. CDR3 nucleotide sequence: TGTGCCAGCAGTGGTAACACAGGGGGCGATCAGCCCCAGCATTTT. Residues: CASSGNTGGDQPQHF. The full variable domain, in which reference TRBV2 and TRBJ1-5 provide the parts outside the CDR3, is EPEVTQTPSHQVTQMGQEVILRCVPISNHLYFYWYRQILGQKVEFLVSFYNNEISEKSEIFDDQFSVERPDGSNFTLKIRSTKLEDSAMYFCASSGNTGGDQPQHFGDGTRLSIL.

J is TRBJ1-1 and V is TRBV18, with TRBD1 matching over 7 bases. There are 13 residues in the CDR3. The V and J ends lost 9 bases and 8 bases, in that order; junction bases with no gene match: 12. Per germline, CDR1 KGHSH and CDR2 LQKENI. CDR3 coding DNA: TGTGCCAGTCGGGACAGTGCGAAAATCGAAGCTTTCTTT. It translates to CASRDSAKIEAFF.

The chain recombines TRBV29-1 with TRBJ2-7; 7 bases fit TRBD2. Germline loops: CDR1 SQVTM, CDR2 ANQGSEA. V shed 1 base and J 1 base; nucleotides not matched to a gene: 13. The CDR3 extends over 17 amino acids. As DNA, the CDR3 is TGCAGCGTTGAAGGCCCCCAGGGAGGGGAGAAATCCTACGAGCAGTACTTC. Protein: CSVEGPQGGEKSYEQYF.